The 21 T cell receptor beta chains below all came from one sample that was sequenced in a study of blood T cells in healthy people across ages (dated by TCRdb to between 2014 and 2016). Libraries were built with 5' RACE. The sequencing machine was an Illumina HiSeq 2500. A second PCR of 7 to 11 cycles was performed with a sample-barcoded 5' primer and a J-beta primer mix. The public reads were quality trimmed at Q25 with fastp and then assembled into clones with MiXCR by TCRdb, keeping productive beta chains. For every CDR3 protein sequence, its rows merge into one entry that carries the most common genes and DNA. This sample comprises roughly 730,000 distinct CDR3 sequences, more than 50% of them detected only once. The top ten clones comprise roughly 24% of the sample. Sequencing was performed on blood. Receptor source: a middle-aged man in good health.

The sample holds a few counts of this clonotype. V and J are TRBV25-1 and TRBJ2-4; D might be TRBD2 (6 bases). The CDR3 totals 16 residues. Germline V gene data show CDR1 as MGHDK and CDR2 as SYGVNS. Trimming pared 2 bases from V and 0 bases from J, leaving 11 bases between. This CDR3 is CASSEGGTLAKNIQYF. CDR3 bases: TGTGCCAGCAGTGAAGGCGGGACCCTAGCCAAAAACATTCAGTACTTC.

The chain has TRBV6-2 or TRBV6-3 and TRBJ2-1; a weak D match, TRBD2 (6 bases). CDR3 length: 14 residues. Germline V lookup: CDR1 MNHEY, CDR2 SVGEGT. The V end was cut by 6 bases, the J end by 6 bases, with 15 bases between. CDR3 residues: CASRTGTGANEQFF. The CDR3 coding sequence is TGTGCCAGCAGAACCGGGACTGGAGCCAATGAGCAGTTCTTC.

The J gene is TRBJ2-3, the V gene TRBV2, with 7 bases lining up with TRBD2. CDR1 SNHLY and CDR2 FYNNEI come from the germline V gene. This CDR3 spans 15 amino acids. V was pared by 4 bases and J by 2 bases, with 6 bases of the junction left unmatched. CDR3 amino acids: CASSGAGQPTDTQYF. For the CDR3, the DNA is TGTGCCAGCAGTGGAGCGGGGCAACCCACAGATACGCAGTATTTT. Together with reference TRBV2 and TRBJ2-3, the CDR3 gives the full variable domain: EPEVTQTPSHQVTQMGQEVILRCVPISNHLYFYWYRQILGQKVEFLVSFYNNEISEKSEIFDDQFSVERPDGSNFTLKIRSTKLEDSAMYFCASSGAGQPTDTQYFGPGTRLTVL.

This clonotype was seen once. This chain connects TRBV28 to TRBJ2-7; 11 bases are shared with TRBD2. The CDR3 runs 22 residues. The ends lost 6 bases at V and 4 bases at J; junction bases unmatched: 29. CDR1 and CDR2 from the germline V gene are MDHEN and SYDVKM. CDR3 loop: CASSHPPGRAGLAGGSRYEQYF. CDR3 nucleotides: TGTGCCAGCAGCCATCCCCCGGGCAGGGCCGGACTAGCGGGTGGTTCTCGTTACGAGCAGTACTTC.

This clonotype was counted only a few times. The chain combines TRBV5-1 with TRBJ2-6, with D hard to call. V was trimmed by 1 base and J by 2 bases, leaving 10 bases between them. Germline V gene sequence: CDR1 SGHRS, CDR2 YFSETQ. There are 16 residues in the CDR3. CDR3 protein: CASSLNEAAGANVLTF. Written as DNA, the CDR3 is TGCGCCAGCAGCTTGAACGAGGCGGCTGGGGCCAACGTCCTGACTTTC.

This rearrangement joins TRBV6-1 to TRBJ2-7, with 8 bases matching TRBD1. Trimming at V came to 7 bases and at J to 5 bases, leaving 4 bases not matched to a gene. The length of the CDR3 is 12 residues. Per germline, CDR1 MNHNS and CDR2 SASEGT. CDR3 sequence: CASNSGGDEQYF. The CDR3 nucleotides are TGTGCCAGCAATTCAGGGGGCGACGAGCAGTACTTC.

V gene TRBV4-2 combines with J gene TRBJ1-5, with a tentative D call TRBD1 (6 bases). This CDR3 has 15 residues. Trimming removed 5 bases at V and 3 bases at J, with 14 bases between. Germline V lookup: CDR1 LGHNA, CDR2 YNFKEQ. This chain's CDR3 is CASSGGASNNQPQHF. The CDR3 DNA is TGTGCCAGCAGCGGGGGGGCGAGTAACAATCAGCCCCAGCATTTT.

This clonotype was seen only a few times. The rearrangement links TRBV5-1 to TRBJ2-1; 11 nucleotides line up with TRBD1. The CDR3 totals 13 residues. CDR1 and CDR2 from the germline V gene are SGHRS and YFSETQ. V lost 3 bases, J lost 10 bases, and 3 bases stayed unmatched. Written as DNA, the CDR3 is TGCGCCAGCAGCTGGACAGGGGGCGAGGAGCAGTTCTTC. This gives the protein CASSWTGGEEQFF.

The chain employs TRBV12-3 or TRBV12-4 and TRBJ1-5; the D is unclear. With 6 bases removed from V and 5 bases from J, the gap between germline ends came to 11 bases. CDR3 length: 13 amino acids. The CDR3 sequence: CASSLSIDQPQHF. CDR3 sequence (DNA): TGTGCCAGCAGCCTCAGTATAGATCAGCCCCAGCATTTT.

V gene TRBV28 combines with J gene TRBJ2-2; D remains ambiguous. The V and J ends lost 7 bases and 2 bases respectively, with 20 bases between them. This CDR3 region has 17 residues. CDR1 is MDHEN, CDR2 SYDVKM, per germline. The DNA of the CDR3 is TGTGCCAGCATGATCCCCCCCCCAGCGTTCAACACCGGGGAGCTGTTTTTT. Its protein is CASMIPPPAFNTGELFF.

The rearrangement uses TRBV7-2 and TRBJ2-1, with D tentatively TRBD1 or TRBD2 (5 bases each). Per the germline V gene, CDR1 is SGHTA and CDR2 is FQGNSA. V lost 0 bases and J 5 bases, leaving 8 bases between the germline ends. The CDR3 runs 14 residues. CDR3 sequence: CASSLAGRHNEQFF. For the CDR3, the DNA is TGTGCCAGCAGCTTAGCGGGACGGCACAATGAGCAGTTCTTC.

The genes are TRBV12-3 or TRBV12-4 and TRBJ2-4; the D gene is possibly TRBD2 (6 bases). The DNA end favors TRBJ2-5, so the J call may be wrong. This CDR3 spans 16 amino acids. This CDR3 reads CASSFVTGLNQETQYF. The CDR3 DNA reads as TGTGCCAGCAGTTTCGTAACGGGACTCAACCAAGAGACCCAGTACTTC.

The chain links TRBV4-3 to TRBJ1-2; possibly TRBD1 for D (6 bases). V was cut by 0 bases and J by 8 bases, with 16 bases left in between. CDR1 and CDR2 (germline): LGHNA, YSLEER. The CDR3 spans 15 residues. CDR3 sequence reads: CASSQDSQGKGGYTF. In DNA form, the CDR3 reads TGCGCCAGCAGCCAAGATTCTCAGGGGAAAGGAGGCTACACCTTC.

This chain links TRBV29-1 with TRBJ1-1, with D possibly TRBD1 on 5 matching bases. Trimming removed 7 bases at V and 0 bases at J, with 15 bases between. The CDR3 totals 14 residues. Germline CDR1 is SQVTM and CDR2 is ANQGSEA. The chain's CDR3 is CSATPGLMNTEAFF. The CDR3 DNA is TGCAGCGCAACGCCGGGACTGATGAACACTGAAGCTTTCTTT.

The chain joins TRBV6-5 to TRBJ2-7; the D gene is possibly TRBD1 (5 bases). From germline, CDR1 is MNHEY and CDR2 SVGAGI. V dropped 7 bases and J dropped 2 bases, with 18 bases sitting between them. The CDR3 length is 15 residues. CDR3 bases: TGTGCCAGCATTCAAAAGGGTGGGGCTGCCTACGAGCAGTACTTC. This encodes CASIQKGGAAYEQYF.

This clonotype has only a few counts. The chain joins TRBV3-1 to TRBJ2-1; tentatively, D is TRBD1 (6 bases). From germline, CDR1 is LGHDT and CDR2 YNNKEL (reference sequence). Trimming removed 5 bases at V and 13 bases at J, with 12 bases between. The CDR3 extends over 11 amino acids. CDR3 protein: CASSDNRDQFF. The CDR3 region has the DNA TGTGCCAGCAGCGATAACAGGGACCAGTTCTTC.

This clonotype occurred a few times. The chain couples TRBV23-1 to TRBJ1-5; no definite D call. TRBV23-1 counts as an open reading frame of uncertain function. The CDR3 is 11 residues long. The germline V and J ends were trimmed by 4 bases and 4 bases, with 2 bases remaining between them. The DNA for the CDR3 is TGCGCCAGCAGTCGTAATCAGCCCCAGCATTTT. It translates to CASSRNQPQHF.

J is TRBJ2-1 and V is TRBV7-9; D is unclear. With 3 bases removed from V and 0 bases from J, the gap between germline ends came to 6 bases. Germline CDR1 SEHNR, CDR2 FQNEAQ (reference sequence). The CDR3 length is 14 residues. CDR3 coding DNA: TGTGCCAGCAGCTTCTTGAGCTCCTACAATGAGCAGTTCTTC. Translating gives CASSFLSSYNEQFF.

This clonotype was recorded many times. The rearrangement joins TRBV4-2 to TRBJ1-2; weak D call: TRBD1 (6 bases). Germline V gene data show CDR1 as LGHNA and CDR2 as YNFKEQ. Trimming removed 1 base at V and 4 bases at J, with 13 bases between. The CDR3 totals 15 residues. The CDR3 is CASSQAGGQGYGYTF. The DNA for the CDR3 is TGTGCCAGCAGCCAAGCTGGGGGGCAGGGCTATGGCTACACCTTC.

The chain is built from TRBV20-1 and TRBJ2-1; 8 bases fit TRBD2. Per germline, CDR1 DFQATT and CDR2 SNEGSKA (reference sequence). V was pared by 3 bases and J by 5 bases, with 12 bases of the junction left unmatched. This CDR3 is built from 16 residues. The CDR3 here is CSARPAGSGGNNEQFF. The CDR3 DNA follows: TGCAGTGCTAGGCCCGCCGGCAGCGGGGGTAACAATGAGCAGTTCTTC.

The gene calls are TRBV5-4 and TRBJ2-1; the D is unclear. Germline CDR1 is SGHNT and CDR2 is YYREEE (reference sequence). V gave up 1 base and J gave up 8 bases, with 7 bases separating them. This CDR3 is built from 12 residues. The CDR3 coding sequence is TGTGCCAGCAGCTTGACCCCCTATGAGCAGTTCTTC. Encoded protein: CASSLTPYEQFF.